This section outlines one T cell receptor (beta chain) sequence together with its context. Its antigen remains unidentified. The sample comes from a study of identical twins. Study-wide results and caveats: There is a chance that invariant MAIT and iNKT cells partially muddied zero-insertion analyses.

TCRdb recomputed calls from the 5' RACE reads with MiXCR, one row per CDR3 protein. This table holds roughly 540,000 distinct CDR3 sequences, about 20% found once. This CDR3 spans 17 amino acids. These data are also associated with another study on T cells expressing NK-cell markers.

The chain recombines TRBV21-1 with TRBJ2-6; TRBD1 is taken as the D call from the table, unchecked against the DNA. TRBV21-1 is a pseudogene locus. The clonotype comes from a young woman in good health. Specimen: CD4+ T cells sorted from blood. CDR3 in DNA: TGTGCCAGCAGCAAAAGACAGGGGGCGATGGGGGCCAACGTCCTGACTTTC. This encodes CASSKRQGAMGANVLTF.